This T cell receptor beta chain was found in a study of T cells in Graves' hyperthyroidism and ophthalmopathy. Many counts were recorded for this clonotype. CDR1 MDHEN and CDR2 SYDVKM come from the germline V gene. Trimming left V 3 bases short and J 8 bases short, with 7 bases between. The CDR3 is made up of 11 amino acids. Amplification targeted TCR beta CDR3 regions from RNA transcripts. The TCR CDR3 first-round RT-PCR relied on the HTBI primer set. MiXCR was run by TCRdb on the multiplex PCR reads, yielding one entry per CDR3 protein. The sample lists a few hundred thousand distinct CDR3 sequences, roughly an eighth seen once, with 34% in the top ten.

Sequenced sample: blood. This TCR came from a woman aged 40 to 50 with Graves' ophthalmopathy. The V gene is TRBV28, the J gene TRBJ1-1; D is undetermined. As DNA, the CDR3 is TGTGCCAGCAGTTTTCGGCGGGAAGCTTTCTTT. It translates to CASSFRREAFF.